The 31 T cell receptor beta chains in this list originate from one sample, sequenced in a study of cytomegalovirus exposure and HLA in healthy donors. Amplification used 60 Vbeta primers and 13 Jbeta primers. Assay used: immunoSEQ multiplex PCR; TCRdb lists only in-frame clones, some missing. The sample contains 150,000 to 200,000 clones, just over 75% of which appear only once. Sequenced sample: PBMCs. All receptors come from a woman between 25 and 40 years old in good health and CMV-seropositive.

This rearrangement joins TRBV5-1 to TRBJ2-7, with TRBD1 matching 8 bases. After removal of 2 bases from V and 6 bases from J, the junction contained 4 bases not matched to a gene. The germline V gene encodes CDR1 SGHRS and CDR2 YFSETQ. This CDR3 contains 13 residues. The CDR3, as DNA: TGCGCCAGCAGCTTCGGCAGGGGGCGCGAGCAGTACTTC. This codes for CASSFGRGREQYF.

The chain couples TRBV6-1 to TRBJ2-7, with 11 bases lining up with TRBD2. Germline V gene sequence: CDR1 MNHNS, CDR2 SASEGT. V was clipped by 4 bases and J by 2 bases; unmatched bases: 7. The CDR3 runs to 16 residues. The CDR3 here is CASSGPGLAVPYEQYF. CDR3 coding DNA: TGTGCCAGCAGTGGACCGGGACTAGCGGTCCCCTACGAGCAGTACTTC.

V and J are TRBV5-6 and TRBJ1-5; D possibly corresponds to TRBD1 (5 bases). Germline V gives CDR1 SGHDT, CDR2 YYEEEE. The CDR3 runs to 14 residues. The ends were cut back, 3 bases at V and 9 bases at J, with 16 bases in the middle. In nucleotides, the CDR3 is TGTGCCAGCAGCTCCGGGACTGAGAGGGGGCCCCAGCATTTT. It yields the protein CASSSGTERGPQHF. The full variable domain, rest sourced from reference TRBV5-6 and TRBJ1-5, is DAGVTQSPTHLIKTRGQQVTLRCSPKSGHDTVSWYQQALGQGPQFIFQYYEEEERQRGNFPDRFSGHQFPNYSSELNVNALLLGDSALYLCASSSGTERGPQHFGDGTRLSIL.

CDR3 DNA sequence: TGTGCCAGCAAATTAGATACAGGGAGGAACACTGAAGCTTTCTTT. It yields the protein CASKLDTGRNTEAFF. The J gene is TRBJ1-1, the V gene TRBV6-1; TRBD1 is a possible D gene (6 bases). Trimming left V 7 bases short and J 1 base short, with 16 bases between. The germline CDR1 and CDR2 sequences are MNHNS and SASEGT. The CDR3 is 15 amino acids.

This rearrangement joins TRBV6-4 to TRBJ2-7, with 13 bases matching TRBD2. CDR1 is MRHNA and CDR2 is SNTAGT in the germline V gene. J lost 6 bases, V lost 0 bases, and 5 bases had no gene match. The length of the CDR3 is 16 residues. The CDR3 region is CASSDSGLAGFSEQYF. The CDR3 nucleotides read TGTGCCAGCAGTGACTCGGGACTAGCGGGGTTTAGCGAGCAGTACTTC.

The chain employs TRBV5-1 and TRBJ2-1, with 15 bases aligning to TRBD2. Germline trimming cut 0 bases from V and 9 bases from J; bases unmatched to any gene: 16. The CDR3 is 20 residues long. CDR1 and CDR2 from the germline V gene are SGHRS and YFSETQ. CDR3 amino acids: CASSLEATLGLAGGPVEQFF. CDR3 coding DNA: TGCGCCAGCAGCTTGGAGGCTACACTAGGACTAGCGGGAGGGCCTGTTGAGCAGTTCTTC.

The chain carries TRBV6-4 and TRBJ1-2; D possibly corresponds to TRBD1 (5 bases). The CDR3 is made up of 17 amino acids. Germline CDR1 MRHNA, CDR2 SNTAGT. Trimming removed 2 bases from V and 1 base from J, with 17 bases in between. The CDR3 here is CASSDPRQGSFNYGYTF. DNA for the CDR3: TGTGCCAGCAGTGACCCGAGGCAGGGATCATTTAACTATGGCTACACCTTC.

The table lists this clone with a count of one. CDR3 in amino acids: CASIAPGLTQETQYF. In DNA, the CDR3 is TGTGCCAGCATCGCGCCGGGACTGACCCAAGAGACCCAGTACTTC. The rearrangement links TRBV5-5 to TRBJ2-5; D perhaps matches TRBD2 (6 bases). CDR1 and CDR2 from the germline V gene are SGHKS and YYEKEE (reference sequence). Trimming removed 6 bases at V and 1 base at J, with 16 bases between. This CDR3 has 15 residues.

The gene calls are TRBV28 and TRBJ2-7, with 7 positions matching TRBD2. Unmatched junction bases numbered 11, after V lost 5 bases and J lost 4 bases. The CDR3 runs 15 residues. Germline-derived CDR1 and CDR2 are MDHEN and SYDVKM. CDR3 coding DNA: TGTGCCAGCAGTCCTACGCGTGAGCGGGGTTACGAGCAGTACTTC. This gives the protein CASSPTRERGYEQYF.

This sequence joins TRBV5-1 and TRBJ2-3; 8 bases match TRBD2. Germline loops: CDR1 SGHRS, CDR2 YFSETQ. The ends lost 4 bases at V and 4 bases at J; junction bases unmatched: 8. The CDR3 sequence is 15 residues long. CDR3: CASSISGISADTQYF. CDR3 in DNA: TGCGCCAGCAGCATTAGCGGGATCAGTGCAGATACGCAGTATTTT.

The genes are TRBV7-4 and TRBJ2-2; 7 nucleotides agree with TRBD2. The CDR3 runs to 17 residues. Per germline, CDR1 SGHVT and CDR2 SQSDAQ. V shed 2 bases, J shed 5 bases, and the junction held 11 bases outside the gene matches. The CDR3 here is CASSLTSPVGGTGELFF. CDR3 nucleotides: TGTGCCAGCAGCTTAACTAGCCCCGTGGGGGGGACCGGGGAGCTGTTTTTT.

The chain carries TRBV5-1 and TRBJ2-5; D might be TRBD2 (6 bases). Germline V CDR1 and CDR2: SGHRS, YFSETQ. CDR3 length: 14 residues. V gave up 4 bases and J gave up 1 base, with 11 bases separating them. CDR3 sequence reads: CASSVAGSQETQYF. CDR3 nucleotides: TGCGCCAGCAGCGTTGCGGGATCCCAAGAGACCCAGTACTTC.

This clone was observed a single time. The rearrangement links TRBV7-6 to TRBJ1-3, with 9 bases lining up with TRBD1. J gave up 1 base and V 5 bases, and 6 bases lay outside the gene matches. The CDR3 is 16 residues long. Looked up from germline, CDR1 is SGHVS and CDR2 is FNYEAQ. DNA of the CDR3: TGTGCCAGCAGCCCAGGACAGGGGAGATCTGGAAACACCATATATTTT. Amino acid sequence: CASSPGQGRSGNTIYF.

The chain recombines TRBV19 with TRBJ1-2, with 12 positions matching TRBD1. Germline CDR1 reads LNHDA; CDR2 reads SQIVND (reference sequence). The CDR3 is 16 amino acids. V lost 5 bases and J lost 4; bases outside the gene matches: 8. The chain's CDR3 is CASSRDRGPGGYGYTF. The CDR3 region has the DNA TGTGCCAGTAGTCGGGACAGGGGGCCCGGGGGCTATGGCTACACCTTC. The whole variable domain, remainder taken from reference TRBV19 and TRBJ1-2, is DGGITQSPKYLFRKEGQNVTLSCEQNLNHDAMYWYRQDPGQGLRLIYYSQIVNDFQKGDIAEGYSVSREKKESFPLTVTSAQKNPTAFYLCASSRDRGPGGYGYTFGSGTRLTVV.

V and J are TRBV6-5 and TRBJ2-2, with no clear D. Trimming stripped 8 bases from V and 8 bases from J, with 9 bases between. CDR3 length: 11 residues. Germline V lookup: CDR1 MNHEY, CDR2 SVGAGI. CDR3 DNA: TGTGCCAGCCTCAATCGGGGGGAGCTGTTTTTT. Translated, it gives CASLNRGELFF.

This CDR3 is CAWSSRQGIVYEQYF. The DNA of the CDR3 is TGTGCCTGGAGTAGTCGACAGGGTATTGTCTACGAGCAGTACTTC. J is TRBJ2-7 and V is TRBV30; 7 nucleotides agree with TRBD1. Trimming cost V 2 bases and J 3 bases; bases outside gene matches: 10. The CDR3 sequence is 15 residues long. Looked up from germline, CDR1 is GTSNPN and CDR2 is SVGIG (reference sequence).

The chain links TRBV21-1 to TRBJ1-5; TRBD1 is the table's D call and was not checked against the DNA. TRBV21-1 represents a pseudogene. This CDR3 region has 20 residues. CDR3 region: CASSKKRGQALDHSNQPQHF. Here the CDR3 DNA reads TGTGCCAGCAGCAAAAAGAGGGGACAGGCTTTAGACCATAGCAATCAGCCCCAGCATTTT.

This chain joins TRBV6-1 and TRBJ1-1; 7 bases fit TRBD1. Trimming took 2 bases from V and 4 from J; bases not matched to a gene: 10. Germline values: CDR1 MNHNS, CDR2 SASEGT. The CDR3 sequence is 16 residues long. Here the CDR3 DNA reads TGTGCCAGCAGTGAATGGTTCCACGCAGGGGGCACTGAAGCTTTCTTT. This gives the protein CASSEWFHAGGTEAFF.

This chain links TRBV2 with TRBJ1-1; D is perhaps TRBD1 (6 bases). The germline gives CDR1 SNHLY, CDR2 FYNNEI. V lost 8 bases to trimming and J lost 3 bases, with 19 bases between them. The CDR3 sequence is 15 residues long. As DNA, the CDR3 is TGTGCCAGCGGGGCCCTGAGGACAGAGTACACTGAAGCTTTCTTT. This sequence encodes CASGALRTEYTEAFF.

The chain is built from TRBV28 and TRBJ2-3, with D perhaps TRBD2 (5 bases). The CDR3 is made up of 14 amino acids. With 8 bases removed from V and 4 bases from J, the gap between germline ends came to 16 bases. The germline CDR1 and CDR2 sequences are MDHEN and SYDVKM. This CDR3 is CASGEVLRADTQYF. For the CDR3, the DNA is TGTGCCAGCGGAGAGGTTTTGCGGGCAGATACGCAGTATTTT.

The chain uses TRBV9 and TRBJ1-2; TRBD1 is a possible D gene (5 bases). The CDR3 sequence is 15 residues long. V was shortened by 5 bases and J by 0 bases, with 14 bases between the two germline ends. Germline V CDR1 and CDR2: SGDLS, YYNGEE. In nucleotides, the CDR3 is TGTGCCAGCAGTGAATCGGGGGGGGCTAACTATGGCTACACCTTC. Its protein product is CASSESGGANYGYTF.

V is TRBV28 and J is TRBJ2-7; no definite D call. The CDR3 contains 14 residues. V was clipped by 10 bases and J by 0 bases, with 16 bases between them. The germline V gene encodes CDR1 MDHEN and CDR2 SYDVKM. The CDR3 DNA reads TGTGCCACCAAGAAGGCAGGTTCCTCCTACGAGCAGTACTTC. Residues: CATKKAGSSYEQYF.

The rearrangement joins TRBV2 to TRBJ2-1; no definite D call. This CDR3 has 15 amino acids. The germline V gene encodes CDR1 SNHLY and CDR2 FYNNEI. Trimming removed 6 bases at V and 10 bases at J, with 22 bases between. As DNA, the CDR3 is TGTGCCAGCAGACCGCTAGTAGCCACATCCGGGGAGCAGTTCTTC. Protein sequence: CASRPLVATSGEQFF.

The gene calls are TRBV14 and TRBJ2-2; D call uncertain. This CDR3 spans 14 amino acids. V shed 3 bases and J shed 7 bases, with 12 bases lying between them. Looked up from germline, CDR1 is SGHDN and CDR2 is FVKESK. CDR3 nucleotide sequence: TGTGCCAGCAGCCAGGCCGGCAGGTACGGGGAGCTGTTTTTT. This translates into CASSQAGRYGELFF.

The rearrangement joins TRBV28 to TRBJ2-7; possibly TRBD1 for D (5 bases). Between the trimmed V and J ends, which lost 3 bases and 0 bases, there was a span of 9 bases. Germline CDR1 MDHEN, CDR2 SYDVKM. The CDR3 totals 14 residues. CDR3 region: CASSLAGISYEQYF. The CDR3 coding sequence is TGTGCCAGCAGTTTGGCAGGGATCTCCTACGAGCAGTACTTC.

The chain couples TRBV9 to TRBJ2-5, with D uncertain. Looked up from germline, CDR1 is SGDLS and CDR2 is YYNGEE. The CDR3 totals 13 residues. The V and J ends lost 0 bases and 1 base respectively, with 4 bases between them. The chain's CDR3 is CASSVDSQETQYF. The CDR3 coding sequence is TGTGCCAGCAGCGTAGACAGCCAAGAGACCCAGTACTTC. Full variable domain (remainder filled in from reference TRBV9 and TRBJ2-5): DSGVTQTPKHLITATGQRVTLRCSPRSGDLSVYWYQQSLDQGLQFLIQYYNGEERAKGNILERFSAQQFPDLHSELNLSSLELGDSALYFCASSVDSQETQYFGPGTRLLVL.

This clone has a single count. This chain joins TRBV27 and TRBJ2-1; D gene unclear. CDR1 MNHEY and CDR2 SMNVEV come from the germline V gene (reference sequence). Trimming took 0 bases from V and 7 from J, leaving 13 bases between them. CDR3 length: 15 amino acids. CDR3 amino acids: CASSLSGPLANEQFF. CDR3 in DNA: TGTGCCAGCAGTTTATCTGGGCCCTTGGCGAATGAGCAGTTCTTC.

J is TRBJ1-2 and V is TRBV5-1; 7 bases agree with TRBD1. The junction had 0 bases not matched to a gene; V was cut back by 0 bases and J by 4 bases. Looked up from germline, CDR1 is SGHRS and CDR2 is YFSETQ. The CDR3 has 13 residues. CDR3 region: CASSLGDSYGYTF. The CDR3 DNA sequence: TGCGCCAGCAGCTTGGGGGACAGCTATGGCTACACCTTC.

This rearrangement joins TRBV11-2 to TRBJ2-3; the match to TRBD2 covers 8 bases. Germline V CDR1 and CDR2: SGHAT, FQNNGV. The V gene end was trimmed by 5 bases and the J gene end by 3 bases; junction bases not matched to a gene: 4. The CDR3 runs to 14 residues. Written as DNA, the CDR3 is TGTGCCAGCAGCACAGGGACTAGGACAGATACGCAGTATTTT. Its protein is CASSTGTRTDTQYF.

This clone was recorded a few times. The genes are TRBV7-9 and TRBJ1-2; D remains ambiguous. Germline V gene data show CDR1 as SEHNR and CDR2 as FQNEAQ (reference sequence). Trimming removed 0 bases from V and 6 bases from J, with 5 bases in between. The length of the CDR3 is 12 residues. The CDR3 loop is CASSLAYDGYTF. The DNA for the CDR3 is TGTGCCAGCAGCTTAGCGTATGATGGCTACACCTTC.

This clone showed up just once. V and J are TRBV6-1 and TRBJ1-2; D possibly corresponds to TRBD1 (6 bases). CDR1 is MNHNS, CDR2 SASEGT, per germline. Trimming pared 5 bases from V and 5 bases from J, leaving 15 bases between. The CDR3 is 14 amino acids. The DNA for the CDR3 is TGTGCCAGCAGTCTAACTGGGACACCTTATGGCTACACCTTC. This gives the protein CASSLTGTPYGYTF.